This T cell receptor beta chain was recorded in a study of T cells in Graves' hyperthyroidism and ophthalmopathy (dated by TCRdb to between 2018 and 2021). As for the study more broadly: Peripheral blood was collected at initial diagnosis, before any treatment. The 85 to 100 discovery patients were randomly split 7:3 into training and test sets. An independent validation cohort of fewer than 20 hyperthyroidism patients and 15 or so patients who later progressed to ophthalmopathy tested prospective prediction of ophthalmopathy. To identify TCR V-J signatures that set the groups apart, the researchers used a discovery cohort of 95 to 100 patients, made up of some 41 with Graves' ophthalmopathy and some 55 with stable Graves' hyperthyroidism. In addition, the study compared T-cell repertoires in thyroid tissue and in blood from over 5 Graves' hyperthyroidism patients. TCR Vbeta CDR3 sequencing of 120 to 150 peripheral blood samples (over 40 ophthalmopathy, 75 hyperthyroidism and roughly 17 progressor patients) is reported in the paper. Following sampling, methimazole starting at 30 mg daily was given to hyperthyroidism patients, and high-dose intravenous methylprednisolone was given to ophthalmopathy patients.

Ophthalmopathy patients had moderately to severely active disease, with a Clinical Activity Score of 3 or more, a NOSPECS grade of 4 or more, and a disease duration of less than 3 months. Patients with uncontrolled infections, other autoimmune diseases, pregnancy or lactation were excluded. Clinical symptoms, serum thyroxine and TRAb, thyroid ultrasound, and orbital computed tomography formed the basis for the diagnoses. PBMCs were isolated from more than 8 ml of fresh peripheral blood by Ficoll-Paque density gradient centrifugation. Trizol reagent was used to extract total RNA, and RNA quality was then checked on an Agilent 2100 Bioanalyzer. The TCR beta CDR3 regions were amplified from the RNA transcripts. The first round of RT-PCR for the TCR CDR3 was performed with the HTBI primer set and the Qiagen OneStep RT-PCR kit. The libraries were constructed in a second round of multiplex PCR and then size-selected and purified. The libraries were sequenced on an Illumina HiSeq2000 using paired-end 100 bp reads. From the authors' description of their analysis: SOAPnuke was used to process the raw data, with reads discarded if the reads contained adapters or uncalled bases, had a mean Phred below 15, or lacked an exact constant-primer or identifier match. COPE v1.2.5 was used to merge the high-quality paired reads, and each unique nucleotide sequence was defined as a clonotype. Clonotypes were aligned to IMGT TRBV, TRBD and TRBJ reference segments using MiTCR v1.1. Analysis was restricted to V-J combinations with a frequency above 0.0001, which covered over 98% of repertoires. A TCS score was defined as the ratio between F50 (clonal expansion) and ExV (chaos), using BLOSUM62-based TCRdist between CDR3 peptides within each V-J. Welch's t-statistics and random forest reduced 514 V-J features to roughly 13, which were used in a naive Bayes classifier (R e1071). The public reads were run again by TCRdb, first through fastp at Q25 and then through MiXCR, and only productive beta chains were kept. Every distinct CDR3 protein forms one entry, paired with its most common genes and DNA. In this record, the V and J calls reflect TCRdb's handling and not the investigators' own analysis. Within this sample are roughly 280,000 distinct CDR3 sequences, with 15% to 20% of them counted one time only. The ten largest make up roughly 53% of the sample.

Results the study describes overall, beyond this receptor: Most expanded thyroid clonotypes (frequency above 0.001) were also found in blood, which suggests that blood repertoires may mirror thyroid immune responses. Sample size was not statistically predetermined, and blinding of investigators to group allocation was not performed. Ophthalmopathy was separated from stable hyperthyroidism by a 13 V-J signature model, with around 88% sensitivity and around 81% specificity obtained in cross-validation and 80%/75% obtained in testing. In validation, the model predicted progression to ophthalmopathy a median of about 6.8 months before onset, with over 55% sensitivity and roughly 77% specificity.

The trim is 1 base for V and 6 bases for J, with a gap of 10 bases between the germline ends. The CDR3 contains 13 residues, cysteine and phenylalanine counted. Of all the DNA, just the CDR3 is kept, 39 bases in frame from base 1. The CDR1 and CDR2 encoded by the germline V gene are MNHNS and SASEGT. At least ten counts were recorded for this clonotype. Its binding antigen is unknown. Within one base of it there is no much larger clone, and no base qualities were kept. Sequencing used blood. The clonotype originates from a woman aged 60-75 years with Graves' ophthalmopathy. The chain uses TRBV6-1 and TRBJ2-7; the D gene remains uncertain. This receptor has the CDR3 CASSEEGSGEQYF. At the DNA level, the sequence is TGTGCCAGCAGTGAAGAGGGCTCGGGCGAGCAGTACTTC.